The rows below give T cell receptor beta chains drawn from one sample of a study of T cell changes during pregnancy in multiple sclerosis. Data came from immunoSEQ multiplex PCR; TCRdb stores just in-frame clones and leaves some out. Seen here are over 50,000 clones, around nine tenths observed once, and the top ten hold over 4%. The material sequenced was peripheral blood from another person, used as feeder cells. Every receptor here comes from a human donor whose cells served as feeder cells for cultures in a pregnancy study. CDR3s leave out the opening cysteine and the closing phenylalanine or tryptophan.

J gene: TRBJ2-1
V gene: TRBV19
CDR3 protein: ASSSRGGGFNNEQF

J gene: TRBJ2-5
V gene: TRBV9
CDR3 protein: ASSVGTSGGRGETQY

J gene: TRBJ2-7
V gene: TRBV9
CDR3 protein: ASSAELGLSYEQY

J gene: TRBJ2-7
V gene: TRBV7-9
CDR3 protein: ASSLGLENEQY

J gene: TRBJ2-6
V gene: TRBV15
CDR3 protein: ATSRGDSHSGANVLT

J gene: TRBJ2-1
V gene: TRBV28
CDR3 protein: ASSLGYRGVSSYNEQF

J gene: TRBJ2-4
V gene: TRBV5-1
CDR3 protein: ASSPEGAGNIQY

J gene: TRBJ1-2
V gene: TRBV5-6
CDR3 protein: ASSPTGDYGYT

J gene: TRBJ1-6
V gene: TRBV5-6
CDR3 protein: ASSLLGATLRNSPLH

J gene: TRBJ2-5
V gene: TRBV5-1
CDR3 protein: ASSFSGEETQY

J gene: TRBJ2-2
V gene: TRBV7-2
CDR3 protein: ASSLTRVNTGELF

J gene: TRBJ1-5
V gene: TRBV10-3
CDR3 protein: AISEPGTNQPQH

J gene: TRBJ1-1
V gene: TRBV7-2
CDR3 protein: ASSFFTEAF

J gene: TRBJ2-7
V gene: TRBV7-9
CDR3 protein: ASSPRTDLYEQY

J gene: TRBJ1-2
V gene: TRBV9
CDR3 protein: ASSVAGIPSYGYT

J gene: TRBJ2-7
V gene: TRBV5-1
CDR3 protein: ASRIGELYEQY

J gene: TRBJ1-6
V gene: TRBV4-2
CDR3 protein: ASSQPGTGEPLH

J gene: TRBJ2-7
V gene: TRBV5-5
CDR3 protein: ASSGAGVSYEQY

J gene: TRBJ2-1
V gene: TRBV7-9
CDR3 protein: ASSLGIAGPYNEQF

J gene: TRBJ1-1
V gene: TRBV7-2
CDR3 protein: ASSLVWGTTEAF

J gene: TRBJ2-1
V gene: TRBV5-1
CDR3 protein: ASRQGGGYNEQF

J gene: TRBJ1-2
V gene: TRBV7-9
CDR3 protein: ASSPGGVYGYT

J gene: TRBJ1-2
V gene: TRBV15
CDR3 protein: ATSRGAGNSNYGYT

J gene: TRBJ2-7
V gene: TRBV29-1
CDR3 protein: SVEEPGQGVSYEQY

J gene: TRBJ2-7
V gene: TRBV5-1
CDR3 protein: ASSLEVNYEQY

J gene: TRBJ1-4
V gene: TRBV6-1
CDR3 protein: AYSARMYEKLF